This T cell receptor (beta chain) was recovered during a study of T cells in Graves' hyperthyroidism and ophthalmopathy. General study results and limits: Before onset, ophthalmopathy was predicted by the model a median around 6.5 months earlier.

At least ten counts were recorded for this clonotype. Its specificity is unknown. Germline trimming cut 7 bases from V and 5 bases from J; bases unmatched to any gene: 8. CDR3 length equals 14 residues. TCR beta CDR3 regions were amplified from RNA. HTBI primers were employed in a first-round RT-PCR of the TCR CDR3. TCRdb processed the multiplex PCR reads anew with MiXCR; each CDR3 protein has one entry. The table lists roughly 720,000 distinct CDR3 sequences, 17% of them singletons, with roughly a sixth in the top ten. The receptor comes from a man aged 45-60 years with Graves' hyperthyroidism. Material for sequencing was blood. The rearrangement uses TRBV12-3 or TRBV12-4 and TRBJ2-1; TRBD2 aligns across 7 bases. In DNA, the CDR3 is TGTGCCAGCAACTTAGGGACTACTAACAATGAGCAGTTCTTC. It codes for CASNLGTTNNEQFF.